A selection of T cell receptor beta chains follows, all from one sample in a study of spatial heterogeneity in lung cancer. From the 5' RACE reads, TCRdb called clonotypes with MiXCR, one entry per CDR3 protein. The sample comprises 30,000 to 50,000 distinct CDR3 sequences, less than 6% of which are singletons, and around 10% rests with the top ten. Source: PBMCs, taken at surgery. The source of these receptors is a male donor with early-stage non-small cell lung cancer. Both conserved end residues are part of each CDR3. A D gene is named only where the DNA matches it firmly. Expanded clones are given a class, and other clones once, few, many or no size at all.

J gene | clone size | V gene | D gene | CDR3 DNA | CDR3 protein
TRBJ2-7 | many | TRBV4-2 | - | TGTGCCAGCAGCCAAGTCCGCCACAGGGTCTACGAGCAGTACTTC | CASSQVRHRVYEQYF
TRBJ2-1 | many | TRBV7-2 | - | TGTGCCAGCAGCTTATCCGTGGGGATGGGCAATGAGCAGTTCTTC | CASSLSVGMGNEQFF
TRBJ2-5 | many | TRBV10-3 | - | TGTGCCATCAGTGAGACCGGGCCCGAGATATCGGCCCAGTACTTC | CAISETGPEISAQYF
TRBJ2-2 | medium-sized | TRBV6-1 | - | TGTGCCAGCAGTGAATCCGGACAGAACACCGGGGAGCTGTTTTTT | CASSESGQNTGELFF
TRBJ1-1 | many | TRBV7-3 | TRBD1 | TGTGCCAGCAGCCTTGACAGGGACGCTGAAGCTTTCTTT | CASSLDRDAEAFF
TRBJ1-1 | many | TRBV9 | - | TGTGCCAGCAGCGTAGCACCCAGGAACACTGAAGCTTTCTTT | CASSVAPRNTEAFF
TRBJ1-5 | many | TRBV4-1 | TRBD1 | TGCGCCAGCAGCCAAGATGGGGGACAGGGCGTCAATCAGCCCCAGCATTTT | CASSQDGGQGVNQPQHF
TRBJ2-7 | many | TRBV7-3 | TRBD1 | TGTGCCAGCAGCGTATACCGGGACAGGTCCTACGAGCAGTACTTC | CASSVYRDRSYEQYF
TRBJ2-1 | - | TRBV5-6 | TRBD1 | TGTGCCAGCAGCCTGCCGGGACAGGGTAGCGATGAGCAGTTCTTC | CASSLPGQGSDEQFF
TRBJ1-2 | many | TRBV27 | TRBD1 | TGTGCCAGCAGTTTAGAGGACAGGGGGCTAACTAACTATGGCTACACCTTC | CASSLEDRGLTNYGYTF
TRBJ1-1 | many | TRBV18 | TRBD1 | TGTGCCAGCTCACCGGCCTCCGGACAGGGCCTTTCGGAAGCTTTCTTT | CASSPASGQGLSEAFF
TRBJ2-3 | many | TRBV20-1 | TRBD2 | TGCAGTGCTAGAGATCCCCGCGGGGGGACCACAGATACGCAGTATTTT | CSARDPRGGTTDTQYF
TRBJ1-6 | many | TRBV7-2 | TRBD1 | TGTGCCAGCAGCCAAGACAGGGGGCTAGTGGATTCACCCCTCCACTTT | CASSQDRGLVDSPLHF
TRBJ2-7 | many | TRBV29-1 | TRBD2 | TGCAGCGTTGAATCTAGCGGGGGATCCTACGAGCAGTACTTC | CSVESSGGSYEQYF
TRBJ2-2 | few | TRBV19 | - | TGTGCCAGTAGCCCCGGTCCGAACACCGGGGAGCTGTTTTTT | CASSPGPNTGELFF
TRBJ2-4 | - | TRBV11-3 | - | TGTGCCAGCAGCTTAGGTGAAAACATTCAGTACTTC | CASSLGENIQYF
TRBJ2-7 | many | TRBV29-1 | - | TGCAGCGTGCGTACCGGGACACTTCCTTACGAGCAGTACTTC | CSVRTGTLPYEQYF
TRBJ1-5 | - | TRBV7-2 | - | TGTGCCAGCAGCGCAGAAGGGGTAGGTCCCCCGTTTAGGCAGCCCCAGCATTTT | CASSAEGVGPPFRQPQHF
TRBJ2-1 | few | TRBV5-1 | - | TGCGCCAGCAGCTTGGAAGGATCCTACAATGAGCAGTTCTTC | CASSLEGSYNEQFF
TRBJ1-5 | many | TRBV12-3/TRBV12-4 | - | TGTGCCAGCACCCGAGGACAAAGCAATCAGCCCCAGCATTTT | CASTRGQSNQPQHF
TRBJ1-1 | few | TRBV14 | - | TGTGCCAGCAGGGTAAATCGGAACACTGAAGCTTTCTTT | CASRVNRNTEAFF
TRBJ2-3 | - | TRBV5-4 | TRBD2 | TGTGCCAGCAGCACCGCGGGGGGCGCTAGCACAGATACGCAGTATTTT | CASSTAGGASTDTQYF
TRBJ2-1 | many | TRBV6-1 | TRBD2 | TGTGCCAGCACTGGACTAGCGGGGGTTAAGAGTGAGCAGTTCTTC | CASTGLAGVKSEQFF
TRBJ2-4 | many | TRBV20-1 | TRBD2 | TGCAGTGCTAGAGGATCAGCGGGGCAAAACATTCAGTACTTC | CSARGSAGQNIQYF
TRBJ2-3 | - | TRBV28 | TRBD1 | TGTGCCAGCAGTTTAGTAGGGGGCAGGGATACGCAGTATTTT | CASSLVGGRDTQYF
TRBJ2-3 | many | TRBV7-9 | - | TGTGCCAGCAGCTTAGTGTCGAAGGGAGATACGCAGTATTTT | CASSLVSKGDTQYF
TRBJ1-5 | many | TRBV19 | - | TGTGCCAGTGCCATCTCTTGGGGGAATCAGCCCCAGCATTTT | CASAISWGNQPQHF
TRBJ1-1 | many | TRBV3-1 | - | TGTGCCAGCAGCCAAAACCGCGGAGGGGGGGCTTTCTTT | CASSQNRGGGAFF
TRBJ1-4 | few | TRBV3-1 | TRBD1 | TGTGCCAGCAGGAAACGACAGGGAGCTAATGAAAAACTGTTTTTT | CASRKRQGANEKLFF
TRBJ2-7 | - | TRBV7-8 | - | TGTGCCAGCAGCGGTGGGGCGGGACAGAGCTCCTACGAGCAGTACTTC | CASSGGAGQSSYEQYF
TRBJ2-7 | many | TRBV6-2/TRBV6-3 | - | TGTGCCAGCAGTTACTTCCCGGTCCCTAGCTCCTACGAGCAGTACTTC | CASSYFPVPSSYEQYF
TRBJ2-7 | - | TRBV7-8 | - | TGTGCCAGCAGCTTACTGGGCGGCTCCTACGAGCAGTACTTC | CASSLLGGSYEQYF
TRBJ2-4 | once | TRBV4-3 | - | TGCGCCAGCAGCCAAGAGATTTCAGGGGCCCGATACATTCAGTACTTC | CASSQEISGARYIQYF
TRBJ2-3 | many | TRBV2 | TRBD2 | TGTGCCAGCAGTGTTGTAGCGGGGGCGATCACAGATACGCAGTATTTT | CASSVVAGAITDTQYF
TRBJ2-5 | - | TRBV7-2 | - | TGTGCCAGCAGCTCCTCCGGACCGAGAGAGACCCAGTACTTC | CASSSSGPRETQYF
TRBJ2-5 | few | TRBV18 | TRBD1 | TGTGCCAGCTCGCCAGGGGGCCCGGAGACCCAGTACTTC | CASSPGGPETQYF
TRBJ2-3 | many | TRBV29-1 | - | TGCAGCGTCAGAGGACAGTACACAGATACGCAGTATTTT | CSVRGQYTDTQYF
TRBJ2-1 | few | TRBV7-2 | - | TGTGCCAGCAGCTTAGCGAACCGCAATGAGCAGTTCTTC | CASSLANRNEQFF
TRBJ2-3 | few | TRBV18 | - | TGTGCCAGCTCACCACCTCCTGGGGGAGATACGCAGTATTTT | CASSPPPGGDTQYF
TRBJ2-3 | many | TRBV5-1 | TRBD2 | TGCGCCAGCAGCTTTTCTAGCGGGGGGGCCAGGACAGATACGCAGTATTTT | CASSFSSGGARTDTQYF
TRBJ2-2 | many | TRBV27 | - | TGTGCCAGCAGTCGGGCGCGGGGCGGCACCGGGGAGCTGTTTTTT | CASSRARGGTGELFF
TRBJ1-6 | - | TRBV14 | - | TGTGCCAGCAGCCAAGAGGCACGGCATTCACCCCTCCACTTT | CASSQEARHSPLHF
TRBJ1-4 | many | TRBV27 | - | TGTGCCAGCAGGCCACGGGGGACCTCAACTAATGAAAAACTGTTTTTT | CASRPRGTSTNEKLFF
TRBJ2-7 | many | TRBV11-2 | TRBD2 | TGTGCCAGCAGCGGGGTTAGCGGGGGGGCCCGCGAGCAGTACTTC | CASSGVSGGAREQYF
TRBJ2-5 | - | TRBV2 | - | TGTGCCAGCAGTGCACGAGCGGAGACCCAGTACTTC | CASSARAETQYF
TRBJ1-2 | many | TRBV19 | - | TGTGCCAGTAGTATAGACCCAGGGACCCATGGCTACACCTTC | CASSIDPGTHGYTF
TRBJ1-2 | many | TRBV12-3/TRBV12-4 | - | TGTGCCAGCAGCTCAGGGGCAGGGGCGGCTGGCTACACCTTC | CASSSGAGAAGYTF
TRBJ1-6 | - | TRBV19 | TRBD1 | TGTGCCAGTAGTGTGACAGGGTCCAGCTATAATTCACCCCTCCACTTT | CASSVTGSSYNSPLHF